This is a list of T cell receptor beta chains from one sample in a study of T cells in Graves' hyperthyroidism and ophthalmopathy. TCRdb re-analysed the multiplex PCR reads in MiXCR, keeping a single row per CDR3 protein. This table holds roughly 720,000 distinct CDR3 sequences, roughly a sixth found once. Sequencing was performed on blood. These receptors all stem from a man aged 45-65 years with Graves' hyperthyroidism. Both conserved end residues are part of each CDR3. The order of the fields is V gene, clone size, D gene, J gene, CDR3 protein, CDR3 DNA. The D gene is left open where the match is weak. Not every row has a clone size; where given, it reads once, few, many or a size class.

>TRBV28|many|TRBD2|TRBJ2-1
CASSPSGSFNEQFF
TGTGCCAGCTCGCCTAGCGGGAGCTTTAATGAGCAGTTCTTC
>TRBV6-1|.|.|TRBJ1-5
CASSEQEAPLGPQHF
TGTGCCAGCAGTGAACAAGAAGCGCCCCTGGGGCCCCAGCATTTT
>TRBV7-9|.|TRBD2|TRBJ2-2
CASSLNGRAPGELFF
TGTGCCAGCAGCTTAAACGGGAGGGCCCCCGGGGAGCTGTTTTTT
>TRBV24-1|few|.|TRBJ2-3
CATSDSIATGTDTQYF
TGTGCCACCAGTGATTCTATAGCGACCGGCACAGATACGCAGTATTTT
>TRBV28|.|.|TRBJ1-4
CASRGGGGGSTNEKLFF
TGTGCCAGCAGGGGCGGAGGGGGAGGGTCGACTAATGAAAAACTGTTTTTT
>TRBV5-1|many|.|TRBJ1-1
CASSMRTRMNTEAFF
TGCGCCAGCAGCATGAGGACAAGAATGAACACTGAAGCTTTCTTT
>TRBV24-1|many|.|TRBJ2-1
CATSGGSRSYNEQFF
TGTGCCACCAGTGGAGGTTCTAGGTCCTACAATGAGCAGTTCTTC
>TRBV2|many|TRBD2|TRBJ2-1
CASSEPRGSSYNEQFF
TGTGCCAGCAGTGAACCGCGCGGGAGCTCCTACAATGAGCAGTTCTTC
>TRBV7-7|.|.|TRBJ2-5
CASSISDLQTQYF
TGTGCTAGCAGCATTTCCGATCTCCAGACCCAGTACTTC
>TRBV30|few|.|TRBJ2-7
CAWSPGPQQYF
TGTGCCTGGAGTCCAGGGCCCCAGCAGTACTTC
>TRBV7-2|many|.|TRBJ2-7
CASSWGSPGEQYF
TGTGCCAGCAGCTGGGGCTCCCCGGGCGAGCAGTACTTC
>TRBV12-3/TRBV12-4|many|TRBD2|TRBJ2-1
CASSFNGRATNEQFF
TGTGCCAGCAGTTTTAACGGGAGGGCCACGAATGAGCAGTTCTTC
>TRBV30|.|.|TRBJ2-3
CAWTHGASTDTQYF
TGTGCCTGGACCCATGGCGCTAGCACAGATACGCAGTATTTT
>TRBV7-9|few|TRBD2|TRBJ2-5
CASSTSVGQGLAGGRQETQYF
TGTGCCAGCAGCACCTCCGTGGGACAGGGACTAGCGGGGGGCCGACAAGAGACCCAGTACTTC
>TRBV29-1|.|TRBD1|TRBJ2-3
CSVRTGGTDTQYF
TGCAGCGTACGGACAGGGGGCACAGATACGCAGTATTTT
>TRBV19|few|.|TRBJ1-2
CASSHSGTENTF
TGTGCCAGTAGTCACTCCGGCACAGAGAACACCTTC
>TRBV11-2|many|.|TRBJ2-3
CASSLDLPGTDTQYF
TGTGCCAGCAGCTTAGATCTACCAGGCACAGATACGCAGTATTTT
>TRBV20-1|.|TRBD2|TRBJ2-7
CSAGTSISYEQYF
TGCAGTGCTGGGACTAGCATCTCCTACGAGCAGTACTTC
>TRBV30|.|TRBD1|TRBJ2-7
CAWRTGGTYEQYF
TGTGCCTGGAGAACAGGGGGAACCTACGAGCAGTACTTC
>TRBV5-1|many|.|TRBJ2-1
CASGVVDGDNEQFF
TGCGCCAGCGGGGTCGTCGACGGGGACAATGAGCAGTTCTTC
>TRBV27|.|TRBD1|TRBJ2-4
CASSSLDRALVKNIQYF
TGTGCCAGCAGTTCCCTCGACAGGGCACTGGTCAAAAACATTCAGTACTTC
>TRBV7-8|.|.|TRBJ2-5
CASSPRQHQETQYF
TGTGCCAGCAGCCCAAGACAGCACCAAGAGACCCAGTACTTC
>TRBV5-1|few|TRBD2|TRBJ2-5
CASSLGEAGGPQTQYF
TGCGCCAGCAGCTTGGGGGAAGCGGGAGGGCCCCAGACCCAGTACTTC
>TRBV27|once|TRBD2|TRBJ2-2
CASSFSLGRANTGELFF
TGTGCCAGCAGTTTCTCACTGGGGAGGGCGAACACCGGGGAGCTGTTTTTT
>TRBV18|.|.|TRBJ2-3
CASSPYAATSTDTQYF
TGTGCCAGCTCACCCTATGCAGCAACTAGCACAGATACGCAGTATTTT
>TRBV12-3/TRBV12-4|many|TRBD1|TRBJ2-2
CASSSTGGSTGELFF
TGTGCCAGCAGTTCTACAGGGGGTAGCACCGGGGAGCTGTTTTTT
>TRBV2|many|TRBD2|TRBJ2-1
CASSGGLAGYNEQFF
TGTGCCAGCAGTGGAGGACTAGCGGGATACAATGAGCAGTTCTTC
>TRBV10-3|.|TRBD1|TRBJ2-1
CAISPGTGPAYNEQFF
TGTGCCATCAGTCCCGGGACAGGGCCTGCCTACAATGAGCAGTTCTTC
>TRBV2|many|TRBD1|TRBJ1-2
CASSKITGQGDGYTF
TGTGCCAGCAGTAAAATAACGGGACAGGGAGATGGCTACACCTTC
>TRBV7-3|.|TRBD1|TRBJ2-3
CASSSWTGGVTDTQYF
TGTGCCAGCAGCTCTTGGACAGGGGGTGTCACAGATACGCAGTATTTT
>TRBV27|.|.|TRBJ1-4
CASSSFSTGREKLFF
TGTGCCAGCAGTTCTTTCAGTACTGGGCGGGAAAAACTGTTTTTT
>TRBV10-2|.|.|TRBJ2-1
CASCILQGRNNEQFF
TGCGCCAGCTGCATCTTACAGGGACGTAACAATGAGCAGTTCTTC
>TRBV5-1|few|.|TRBJ2-5
CASSGNREQETQYF
TGCGCCAGCAGCGGGAACAGGGAGCAAGAGACCCAGTACTTC
>TRBV6-1|.|.|TRBJ1-1
CASRRKGTGNTEAFF
TGTGCCAGCAGACGGAAAGGGACCGGTAACACTGAAGCTTTCTTT
>TRBV6-1|many|TRBD1|TRBJ2-7
CATDRGASGEQYF
TGTGCCACCGACAGGGGGGCGTCGGGCGAGCAGTACTTC
>TRBV5-1|many|.|TRBJ2-5
CASSLASRYQETQYF
TGCGCCAGCAGCTTGGCCTCAAGGTACCAAGAGACCCAGTACTTC
>TRBV7-8|.|.|TRBJ2-2
CASSLDLVFQANTGELFF
TGTGCCAGCAGCTTAGACCTGGTCTTCCAGGCGAACACCGGGGAGCTGTTTTTT
>TRBV15|.|.|TRBJ1-1
CATSLPRGYHTEAFF
TGTGCCACCAGCCTACCCCGGGGGTACCACACTGAAGCTTTCTTT
>TRBV7-8|once|TRBD1|TRBJ1-1
CASSSIPGTGGTEAFF
TGTGCCAGCAGCTCGATCCCCGGGACAGGGGGCACTGAAGCTTTCTTT
>TRBV20-1|many|.|TRBJ1-6
CSARFTNNSPLHF
TGCAGTGCTAGGTTTACCAATAATTCACCCCTCCACTTT
>TRBV14|few|TRBD2|TRBJ2-1
CASRERGYNEQFF
TGTGCCAGCAGAGAGCGGGGGTACAATGAGCAGTTCTTC
>TRBV6-2/TRBV6-3|.|TRBD2|TRBJ2-2
CASSYSYQREVANTGELFF
TGTGCCAGCAGTTACTCGTATCAGCGGGAAGTCGCGAACACCGGGGAGCTGTTTTTT
>TRBV28|many|.|TRBJ2-1
CASSPAGYPSNEQFF
TGTGCCAGCAGTCCGGCTGGCTACCCCTCCAATGAGCAGTTCTTC
>TRBV28|many|TRBD1|TRBJ2-7
CASRGTGSGEQYF
TGTGCCAGCAGGGGGACAGGGAGTGGCGAGCAGTACTTC
>TRBV7-2|many|.|TRBJ1-5
CASSLVSARSNQPQHF
TGTGCCAGCAGCTTAGTGTCAGCACGTAGCAATCAGCCCCAGCATTTT
>TRBV27|many|.|TRBJ1-3
CASSLNGPGPGNTIYF
TGTGCCAGCAGTTTAAATGGGCCTGGGCCTGGAAACACCATATATTTT
>TRBV2|.|.|TRBJ1-3
CASSPNLNSGNTIYF
TGTGCCAGCAGCCCCAACTTAAACTCTGGAAACACCATATATTTT
>TRBV20-1|few|TRBD2|TRBJ2-1
CSARDKAGGGYNEQFF
TGCAGTGCTAGGGATAAAGCGGGAGGAGGCTACAATGAGCAGTTCTTC
>TRBV7-9|many|.|TRBJ1-1
CASSYTMNTEAFF
TGTGCCAGCAGCTATACAATGAACACTGAAGCTTTCTTT